The 13 T cell receptor beta chains below all came from one sample that was sequenced in a study of OX40 agonist ivuxolimab in advanced cancers. Clones were sequenced by immunoSEQ multiplex PCR, and TCRdb holds only the in-frame ones, with some missing. The sample has roughly 71,000 clones; roughly 89% are singletons. Sequencing used CD4+ or CD8+ T cells sorted from blood, obtained in a trial of the OX40 agonist ivuxolimab. The origin of the receptors is an adult with an advanced solid tumor such as melanoma, head and neck, liver or kidney cancer.

The chain uses TRBV7-8 and TRBJ1-1; D may be TRBD1 (6 bases). Per the germline V gene, CDR1 is SGHVS and CDR2 is FQNEAQ. CDR3 size: 13 residues. V was pared by 11 bases and J by 4 bases, with 17 bases between. For the CDR3, the DNA is TGTGCCTCCAGCGGACAGTGGGGCACTGAAGCTTTCTTT. Its translation: CASSGQWGTEAFF.

The chain combines TRBV5-1 with TRBJ2-2; 7 nucleotides agree with TRBD1. Germline V CDR1 and CDR2: SGHRS, YFSETQ. The CDR3 sequence is 16 residues long. The trim removed 4 bases at V and 0 bases at J, leaving 6 bases unmatched. CDR3 DNA sequence: TGCGCCAGCAGCGATACCGGGACAGCGAACACCGGGGAGCTGTTTTTT. Translated, it gives CASSDTGTANTGELFF. Based on the CDR3 plus reference TRBV5-1 and TRBJ2-2, the full variable domain is KAGVTQTPRYLIKTRGQQVTLSCSPISGHRSVSWYQQTPGQGLQFLFEYFSETQRNKGNFPGRFSGRQFSNSRSEMNVSTLELGDSALYLCASSDTGTANTGELFFGEGSRLTVL.

V is TRBV6-1 and J is TRBJ1-5; D not certain. The CDR3 is 14 residues long. In germline, CDR1 is MNHNS, CDR2 SASEGT. V lost 0 bases to trimming and J lost 3 bases, with 6 bases between them. DNA for the CDR3: TGTGCCAGCAGTGAAGCAGGGTTCAATCAGCCCCAGCATTTT. Translation gives CASSEAGFNQPQHF.

This chain joins TRBV6-6 and TRBJ1-5, with D possibly TRBD1 on 6 matching bases. The germline CDR1 and CDR2 sequences are MNHNY and SVGAGI (reference sequence). The CDR3 is made up of 13 amino acids. The V end was cut by 6 bases, the J end by 1 base, with 7 bases between. CDR3 sequence reads: CASRDRSNQPQHF. The CDR3 region has the DNA TGTGCCAGCAGAGACAGGAGCAATCAGCCCCAGCATTTT.

The chain employs TRBV6-5 and TRBJ1-4; D call uncertain. V was trimmed by 2 bases and J by 8 bases, leaving 12 bases between them. Germline CDR1 is MNHEY and CDR2 is SVGAGI. The CDR3 covers 14 residues. In nucleotides, the CDR3 is TGTGCCAGCAGTTACGACCTAGCGGGAGAAAAACTGTTTTTT. It codes for CASSYDLAGEKLFF.

The CDR3 DNA reads as TGCGCCAGCAGGGCCGGACAGGGGATGTTGTACTTC. Amino acid sequence: CASRAGQGMLYF. The chain joins TRBV10-1 to TRBJ2-7; 9 bases are shared with TRBD1. CDR1 is WNHNN, CDR2 SYGVQD, per germline (reference sequence). Trimming at V came to 6 bases and at J to 12 bases, leaving 9 bases not matched to a gene. CDR3 size: 12 residues.

The V and J genes are TRBV19 and TRBJ1-2; TRBD1 might be the D (5 bases). V lost 3 bases and J lost 4, with 12 bases in between. Germline assignment: CDR1 LNHDA and CDR2 SQIVND (reference sequence). The CDR3 totals 14 residues. The DNA of the CDR3 is TGTGCCAGTAGTATTCAGGGTGTAAGCTATGGCTACACCTTC. Translated, it gives CASSIQGVSYGYTF.

The chain combines TRBV28 with TRBJ2-1, with D perhaps matching TRBD2 (5 bases). With 9 bases removed from V and 9 bases from J, the gap between germline ends came to 12 bases. The CDR3 length is 11 residues. Germline V gene data show CDR1 as MDHEN and CDR2 as SYDVKM. For the CDR3, the DNA is TGTGCCAGTACCGTGGGAGCTGAGCAGTTCTTC. Encoded protein: CASTVGAEQFF. Using reference TRBV28 and TRBJ2-1 for the parts outside the CDR3, the full variable domain is DVKVTQSSRYLVKRTGEKVFLECVQDMDHENMFWYRQDPGLGLRLIYFSYDVKMKEKGDIPEGYSVSREKKERFSLILESASTNQTSMYLCASTVGAEQFFGPGTRLTVL.

The chain carries TRBV15 and TRBJ2-1; 7 positions match TRBD1. Looked up from germline, CDR1 is LNHNV and CDR2 is YYDKDF (reference sequence). V lost 8 bases and J lost 5; bases outside the gene matches: 6. The CDR3 runs 13 residues. CDR3 sequence: CATGNRGDNEQFF. In DNA, the CDR3 is TGTGCCACCGGAAACAGGGGAGACAATGAGCAGTTCTTC.

The table lists this clone with a count of one. The V and J genes are TRBV7-6 and TRBJ2-7; unclear D gene. Per the germline V gene, CDR1 is SGHVS and CDR2 is FNYEAQ. This CDR3 has 14 residues. V lost 5 bases, J lost 2 bases, and 13 bases lay in between. This CDR3 is CASSAAHYPYEQYF. CDR3 DNA: TGTGCCAGCAGCGCGGCACACTACCCCTACGAGCAGTACTTC.

This clone was counted only a few times. The DNA for the CDR3 is TGTGCCAGCAGTGACCGGGACAGGGGGCATCTTCACTATGGCTACACCTTC. This translates into CASSDRDRGHLHYGYTF. V gene TRBV6-4 combines with J gene TRBJ1-2; TRBD1 matches at 12 bases. J gave up 3 bases and V 2 bases, and 7 bases lay outside the gene matches. Germline CDR1 and CDR2: MRHNA and SNTAGT. The CDR3 covers 17 residues.

CDR3 residues: CASSLENGNQPQHF. As DNA, the CDR3 is TGCGCCAGCAGCTTGGAGAACGGCAATCAGCCCCAGCATTTT. J is TRBJ1-5 and V is TRBV5-1; D not certain. V lost 0 bases, J lost 2 bases, and 6 bases lay in between. Germline assignment: CDR1 SGHRS and CDR2 YFSETQ. This CDR3 spans 14 amino acids.

This chain joins TRBV5-4 and TRBJ2-5; maybe TRBD2 (5 bases). Germline-derived CDR1 and CDR2 are SGHNT and YYREEE (reference sequence). Trimming cost V 4 bases and J 5 bases, with 12 bases left between them. This CDR3 region has 13 residues. In DNA form, the CDR3 reads TGTGCCAGCAGCCGAGAGGGCAGGGAGACCCAGTACTTC. It codes for CASSREGRETQYF.